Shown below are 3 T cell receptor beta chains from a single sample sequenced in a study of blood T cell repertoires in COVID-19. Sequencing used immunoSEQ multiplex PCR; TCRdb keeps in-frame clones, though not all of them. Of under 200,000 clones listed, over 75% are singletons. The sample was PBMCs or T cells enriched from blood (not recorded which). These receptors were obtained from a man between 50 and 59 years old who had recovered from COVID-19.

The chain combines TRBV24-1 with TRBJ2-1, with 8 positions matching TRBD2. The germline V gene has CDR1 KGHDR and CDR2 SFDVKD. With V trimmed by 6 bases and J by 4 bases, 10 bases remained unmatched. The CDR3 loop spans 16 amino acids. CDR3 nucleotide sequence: TGTGCCACCAGTCTCACAAGCGGGGGCCTTTACAATGAGCAGTTCTTC. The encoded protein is CATSLTSGGLYNEQFF.

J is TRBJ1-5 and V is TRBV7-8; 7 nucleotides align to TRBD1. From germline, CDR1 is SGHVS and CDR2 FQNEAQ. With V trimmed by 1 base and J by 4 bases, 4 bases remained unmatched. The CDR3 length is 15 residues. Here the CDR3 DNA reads TGTGCCAGCAGCTTAGAGGGACAGTTTAATCAGCCCCAGCATTTT. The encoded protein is CASSLEGQFNQPQHF. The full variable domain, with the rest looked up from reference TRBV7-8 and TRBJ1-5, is GAGVSQSPRYKVAKRGQDVALRCDPISGHVSLFWYQQALGQGPEFLTYFQNEAQLDKSGLPSDRFFAERPEGSVSTLKIQRTQQEDSAVYLCASSLEGQFNQPQHFGDGTRLSIL.

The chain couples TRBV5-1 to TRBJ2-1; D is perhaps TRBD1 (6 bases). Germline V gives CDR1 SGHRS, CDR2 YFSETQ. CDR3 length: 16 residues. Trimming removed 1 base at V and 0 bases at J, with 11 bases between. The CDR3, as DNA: TGCGCCAGCAGCTTGCTTGGACAGAGCTCCTACAATGAGCAGTTCTTC. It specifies CASSLLGQSSYNEQFF.